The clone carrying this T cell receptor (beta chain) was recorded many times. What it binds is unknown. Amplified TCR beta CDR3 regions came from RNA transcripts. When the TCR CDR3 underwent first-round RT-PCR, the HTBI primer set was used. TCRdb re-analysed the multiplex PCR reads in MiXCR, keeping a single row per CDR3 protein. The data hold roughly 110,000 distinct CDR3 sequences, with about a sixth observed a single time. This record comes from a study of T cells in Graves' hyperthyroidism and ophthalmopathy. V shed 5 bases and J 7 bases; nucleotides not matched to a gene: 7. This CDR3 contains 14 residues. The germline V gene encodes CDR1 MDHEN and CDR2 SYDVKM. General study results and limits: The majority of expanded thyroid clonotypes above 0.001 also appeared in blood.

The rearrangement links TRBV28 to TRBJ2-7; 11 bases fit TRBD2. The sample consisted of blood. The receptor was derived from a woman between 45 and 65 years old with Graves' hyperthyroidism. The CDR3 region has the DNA TGTGCCAGCAGTCGGACTAGCGGGCTGCGTGAGCAGTACGTC. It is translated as CASSRTSGLREQYV.